The source of this T cell receptor (beta chain) is a study of regulatory T cells in long-lasting Graves disease. Findings and caveats of the study: Patients whose Graves' disease persisted exhibited lower TCR diversity than those newly diagnosed.

CDR3-region Arm-PCR and iRepertoire HTBI primers produced the TCR beta libraries. TCRdb itself ran the multiplex PCR reads through MiXCR, one entry per CDR3 protein. The repertoire holds roughly 440,000 distinct CDR3 sequences, 15% to 20% seen once, with about 23% in the top ten. This clonotype was recorded many times. Its antigen is not known. The time point here: newly diagnosed GD, antithyroid drugs for less than 3 months. RNA extracted from PBMCs served as the sequencing template. These data were also reused for a study on T cells in Graves' hyperthyroidism and ophthalmopathy. That study adds: First-round RT-PCR with HTBI primers amplified the TCR CDR3 region.

The sequence was obtained from a woman younger than 30 with Graves disease. The sequencing used peripheral blood mononuclear cells (PBMCs), collected at new diagnosis, from a patient treated with antithyroid drugs.

The CDR3 DNA reads TGTGCCAGCGGGGGGGAGGTACACAACACCGGGGAGCTGTTTTTT. Its protein is CASGGEVHNTGELFF. This chain uses TRBV2 with TRBJ2-2, with TRBD2 matching over 7 bases. Germline CDR1 reads SNHLY; CDR2 reads FYNNEI. J was trimmed by 2 bases and V by 8 bases; bases with no gene match: 8. The CDR3 totals 15 residues.